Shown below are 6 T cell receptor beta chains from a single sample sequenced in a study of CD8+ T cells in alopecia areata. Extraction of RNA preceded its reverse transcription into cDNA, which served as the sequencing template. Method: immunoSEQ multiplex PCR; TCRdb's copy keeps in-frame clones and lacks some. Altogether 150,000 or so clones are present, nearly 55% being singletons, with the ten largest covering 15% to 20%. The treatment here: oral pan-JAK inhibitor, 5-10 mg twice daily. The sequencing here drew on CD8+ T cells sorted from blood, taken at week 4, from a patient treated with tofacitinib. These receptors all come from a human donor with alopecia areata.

CDR3: CASSYSTGNSYEQYF. As DNA, the CDR3 is TGTGCCAGCAGTTACTCGACCGGGAACTCCTACGAGCAGTACTTC. The chain has TRBV6-5 and TRBJ2-7; TRBD2 is a possible D gene (5 bases). The V gene lost 0 bases and the J gene lost 0 bases, with 9 bases spanning the gap. This CDR3 comprises 15 residues. Germline V gene data show CDR1 as MNHEY and CDR2 as SVGAGI.

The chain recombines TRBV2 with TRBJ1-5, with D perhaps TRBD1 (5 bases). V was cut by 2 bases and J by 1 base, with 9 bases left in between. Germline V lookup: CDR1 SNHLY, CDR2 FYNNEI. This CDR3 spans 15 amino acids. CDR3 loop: CASSESGPSNQPQHF. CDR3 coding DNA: TGTGCCAGCAGTGAATCGGGACCGAGCAATCAGCCCCAGCATTTT.

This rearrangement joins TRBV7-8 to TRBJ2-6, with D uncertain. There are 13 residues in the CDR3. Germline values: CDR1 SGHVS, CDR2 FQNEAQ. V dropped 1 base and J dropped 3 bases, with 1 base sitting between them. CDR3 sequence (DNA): TGTGCCAGCAGCTTAGTTGGGGCCAACGTCCTGACTTTC. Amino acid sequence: CASSLVGANVLTF.

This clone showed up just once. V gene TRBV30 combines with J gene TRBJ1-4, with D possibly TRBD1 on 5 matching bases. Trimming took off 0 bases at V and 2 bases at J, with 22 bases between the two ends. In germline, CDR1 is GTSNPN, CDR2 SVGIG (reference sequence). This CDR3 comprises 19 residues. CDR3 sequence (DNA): TGTGCCTGGAGTGTTGGGGCAGGGAGCCCCACGGCGACTAATGAAAAACTGTTTTTT. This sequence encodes CAWSVGAGSPTATNEKLFF.

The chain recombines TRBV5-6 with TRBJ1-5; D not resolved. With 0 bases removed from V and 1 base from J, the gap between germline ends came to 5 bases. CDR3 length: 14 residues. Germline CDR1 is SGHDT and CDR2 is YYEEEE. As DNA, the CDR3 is TGTGCCAGCAGCTTGGGGGCAAGCAATCAGCCCCAGCATTTT. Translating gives CASSLGASNQPQHF.

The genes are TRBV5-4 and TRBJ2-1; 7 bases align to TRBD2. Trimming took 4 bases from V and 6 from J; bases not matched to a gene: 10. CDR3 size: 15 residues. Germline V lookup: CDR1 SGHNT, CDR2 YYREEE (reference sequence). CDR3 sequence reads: CASSATAGVFNEQFF. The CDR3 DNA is TGTGCCAGCAGCGCCACGGCGGGGGTCTTCAATGAGCAGTTCTTC.